Listed below are T cell receptor beta chains from one sample, sequenced in a study of blood T cell repertoires in COVID-19. Sequencing used immunoSEQ multiplex PCR; TCRdb keeps in-frame clones, though not all of them. The repertoire includes tens of thousands of clones, 76% of them detected once, and roughly 47% sits in the top ten. Input material: peripheral blood. Receptor source: a woman aged 80 or over with acute or convalescent COVID-19. CDR3s include the opening cysteine and the closing phenylalanine or tryptophan. Fields, in order: CDR3 protein, CDR3 DNA, V gene, clone size, D gene, J gene. A D gene is named only where the DNA matches it firmly. The size of a clone is reported for some rows only, either as once, few or many, or as a class for expanded clones.

CASSPRGYYGYTF	TGTGCCAGCAGTCCCAGGGGGTACTATGGCTACACCTTC	TRBV27	-	TRBD1	TRBJ1-2
CASSSGRGSEQYF	TGTGCCAGCAGCTCCGGTAGGGGAAGCGAGCAGTACTTC	TRBV12-1	-	-	TRBJ2-7
CASRNQLGQGAMGQFF	TGTGCCAGCAGAAATCAACTGGGACAGGGGGCGATGGGGCAGTTCTTC	TRBV28	-	TRBD1	TRBJ2-1
CASSHPPGGYF	TGTGCCAGCAGCCATCCACCCGGGGGGTATTTT	TRBV3-1/TRBV3-2	-	-	TRBJ2-3
CASSFGREQFF	TGTGCCAGCAGCTTCGGGAGGGAGCAGTTCTTC	TRBV12-3/TRBV12-4	-	TRBD2	TRBJ2-1
CASSPPGTGRSYEQYF	TGTGCCAGCAGCCCCCCGGGGACAGGCCGCTCCTACGAGCAGTACTTC	TRBV7-2	-	TRBD1	TRBJ2-7
CASSFLWRDRRLPQETQYF	TGTGCCAGCAGTTTTCTCTGGAGGGACAGGAGATTACCTCAAGAGACCCAGTACTTC	TRBV28	-	TRBD1	TRBJ2-5
CASSGLAGAGEQYF	TGTGCCAGCTCTGGACTAGCGGGAGCGGGTGAGCAGTACTTC	TRBV6-5	-	TRBD2	TRBJ2-7
CASSERTDNNEQFF	TGTGCCAGCAGTGAACGGACAGATAACAATGAGCAGTTCTTC	TRBV6-1	-	-	TRBJ2-1
CSVDMTGGVGGYTF	TGCAGCGTCGACATGACAGGGGGAGTGGGGGGCTACACCTTC	TRBV29-1	-	TRBD1	TRBJ1-2
CASSSGTGIFTEAFF	TGTGCCAGCAGCTCAGGGACAGGGATTTTTACTGAAGCTTTCTTT	TRBV7-2	-	TRBD1	TRBJ1-1
CASSRRGPWSNQPQHF	TGTGCCAGCAGCCGCAGGGGGCCGTGGAGCAATCAGCCCCAGCATTTT	TRBV28	-	TRBD1	TRBJ1-5
CSAPGRYEQYF	TGCAGTGCCCCAGGGAGGTACGAGCAGTACTTC	TRBV20-1	-	-	TRBJ2-7
CASKGVSGSTEAFF	TGTGCCAGTAAGGGGGTTTCGGGTAGCACTGAAGCTTTCTTT	TRBV19	-	-	TRBJ1-1
CASRTGRGGSPLHF	TGTGCCAGCAGAACGGGGAGGGGTGGTTCACCCCTCCACTTT	TRBV2	once	-	TRBJ1-6
CASSLGDLGETQYF	TGCGCCAGCAGCTTGGGGGACTTAGGAGAGACCCAGTACTTC	TRBV5-1	few	-	TRBJ2-5
CASSNPGQRYEQYF	TGTGCCAGCAGCAACCCGGGACAGAGATACGAGCAGTACTTC	TRBV7-9	-	TRBD1	TRBJ2-7
CASSLNSEQFF	TGTGCCAGCAGCTTAAATAGTGAGCAGTTCTTC	TRBV7-9	-	-	TRBJ2-1
CASSIDLADEQFF	TGTGCCAGTAGTATAGATCTCGCAGATGAGCAGTTCTTC	TRBV19	-	-	TRBJ2-1
CASSQGQGVSSYNEQFF	TGCGCCAGCAGCCAAGGGCAGGGGGTAAGCTCCTACAATGAGCAGTTCTTC	TRBV4-1	-	TRBD1	TRBJ2-1
CASSLGGVEQFF	TGTGCCAGCAGTTTAGGGGGGGTTGAGCAGTTCTTC	TRBV12-3/TRBV12-4	-	-	TRBJ2-1
CASSLGQGGTGGYTF	TGTGCCAGCAGCTTAGGACAGGGTGGTACAGGAGGCTACACCTTC	TRBV7-6	-	TRBD1	TRBJ1-2
CASSYELYGYTF	TGTGCCAGCAGTTACGAACTCTATGGCTACACCTTC	TRBV28	-	-	TRBJ1-2
CASSQGAGTSGKTQYF	TGCGCCAGCAGCCAAGGGGCGGGGACTAGCGGGAAGACCCAGTACTTC	TRBV4-1	few	TRBD2	TRBJ2-5
CASSLEQGTGNTIYF	TGTGCCAGCAGTCTAGAGCAGGGAACTGGAAACACCATATATTTT	TRBV28	-	-	TRBJ1-3
CASSLYREQQETQYF	TGTGCCAGCAGTTTATACAGGGAACAACAAGAGACCCAGTACTTC	TRBV28	-	-	TRBJ2-5
CSASATSGRKVNTGELFF	TGCAGTGCTAGTGCGACTAGCGGGAGGAAAGTGAACACCGGGGAGCTGTTTTTT	TRBV20-1	-	TRBD2	TRBJ2-2
CSVEELTGFDNEQFF	TGCAGCGTTGAAGAGCTCACAGGGTTCGACAATGAGCAGTTCTTC	TRBV29-1	once	-	TRBJ2-1
CASSQTGGASTGELFF	TGTGCCAGCAGCCAAACAGGGGGCGCGAGCACCGGGGAGCTGTTTTTT	TRBV3-1/TRBV3-2	-	TRBD1	TRBJ2-2
CASSLRAGAIVSGNTIYF	TGTGCCAGCAGTTTAAGGGCGGGGGCCATAGTGTCTGGAAACACCATATATTTT	TRBV28	-	-	TRBJ1-3
CASSSGLYNEQFF	TGTGCCAGCAGTTCGGGACTCTACAATGAGCAGTTCTTC	TRBV12-3/TRBV12-4	-	-	TRBJ2-1
CASSSILAGVYEQYF	TGTGCCAGCAGTTCCATACTAGCGGGAGTCTACGAGCAGTACTTC	TRBV6-6	-	TRBD2	TRBJ2-7
CASSLTSVYNEQFF	TGTGCCAGCAGCTTGACTAGCGTTTACAATGAGCAGTTCTTC	TRBV5-6	-	TRBD2	TRBJ2-1
CASSYTGGGYEQYF	TGTGCCAGCAGTTATACAGGGGGCGGGTACGAGCAGTACTTC	TRBV28	-	TRBD1	TRBJ2-7
CASSNPDTEAFF	TGTGCCAGCTCGAACCCGGACACTGAAGCTTTCTTT	TRBV9	-	-	TRBJ1-1
CASSGDTGMGNTEAFF	TGCGCCAGCAGCGGGGATACAGGGATGGGTAACACTGAAGCTTTCTTT	TRBV5-1	many	-	TRBJ1-1
CASSFRGTRGVNTEAFF	TGTGCTAGCAGCTTCCGGGGGACGAGGGGAGTTAATACTGAAGCTTTCTTT	TRBV7-7	-	-	TRBJ1-1
CASSQPDGTSGNEQYF	TGTGCCAGCAGCCAGCCTGACGGGACTAGCGGGAATGAGCAGTACTTC	TRBV4-2	-	TRBD2	TRBJ2-7
CASSLAGTGNEKLFF	TGTGCCAGCAGCTTAGCGGGGACAGGGAATGAAAAACTGTTTTTT	TRBV7-9	-	TRBD1	TRBJ1-4
CASSRTGNSEKLFF	TGTGCCAGTAGTCGTACAGGGAATAGTGAAAAACTGTTTTTT	TRBV19	-	-	TRBJ1-4
CASSLLGQQAEAFF	TGTGCCAGCAGCTTGCTGGGACAGCAGGCTGAAGCTTTCTTT	TRBV5-6	-	TRBD1	TRBJ1-1
CASSLASYGTSGTSTDTQYF	TGTGCCAGCAGTTTAGCGTCCTATGGGACTAGCGGGACTAGCACAGATACGCAGTATTTT	TRBV28	-	TRBD2	TRBJ2-3
CASRYRGAYGYTF	TGTGCCAGCAGATACAGGGGAGCCTATGGCTACACCTTC	TRBV27	once	TRBD1	TRBJ1-2
CASSWLSDNYEQYF	TGTGCCAGCAGTTGGCTTTCGGACAACTACGAGCAGTACTTC	TRBV5-6	many	-	TRBJ2-7
CASRLVGRLNTEAFF	TGTGCCAGCAGACTTGTGGGCCGCCTGAACACTGAAGCTTTCTTT	TRBV5-4	-	-	TRBJ1-1
CASSFSSEAFF	TGTGCCAGCAGTTTTAGTAGTGAAGCTTTCTTT	TRBV28	-	-	TRBJ1-1
CASSRTGVINYYSNQPQHF	TGTGCCAGCAGTCGGACAGGGGTTATCAATTACTATAGCAATCAGCCCCAGCATTTT	TRBV6-4	-	TRBD1	TRBJ1-5
CASSPPIRGGEKLFF	TGTGCCAGCTCACCACCGATACGGGGAGGGGAAAAACTGTTTTTT	TRBV18	-	-	TRBJ1-4